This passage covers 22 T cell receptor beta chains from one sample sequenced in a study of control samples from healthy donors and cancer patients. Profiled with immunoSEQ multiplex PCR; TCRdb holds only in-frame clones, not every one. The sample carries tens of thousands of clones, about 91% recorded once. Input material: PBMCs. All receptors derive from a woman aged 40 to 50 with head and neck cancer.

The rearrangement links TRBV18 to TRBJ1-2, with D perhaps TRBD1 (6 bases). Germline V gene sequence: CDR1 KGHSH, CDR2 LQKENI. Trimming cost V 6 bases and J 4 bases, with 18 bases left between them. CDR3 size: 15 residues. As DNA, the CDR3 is TGTGCCAGCTCCCCCTGGCGGACAGAGAGCTATGGCTACACCTTC. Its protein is CASSPWRTESYGYTF.

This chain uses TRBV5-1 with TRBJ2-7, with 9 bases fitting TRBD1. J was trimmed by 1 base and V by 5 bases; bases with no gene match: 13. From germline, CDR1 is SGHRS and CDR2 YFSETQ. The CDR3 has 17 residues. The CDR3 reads CASSWSGQGTLSYEQYF. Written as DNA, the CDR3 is TGCGCCAGCAGTTGGTCGGGACAGGGAACATTATCCTACGAGCAGTACTTC.

The CDR3 region is CASSSGTSANTGELFF. The DNA of the CDR3 is TGTGCCAGCAGCAGCGGGACTAGCGCGAACACCGGGGAGCTGTTTTTT. The chain carries TRBV9 and TRBJ2-2; 10 bases map to TRBD2. Germline CDR1 is SGDLS and CDR2 is YYNGEE. This CDR3 is 16 amino acids long. The V gene end was trimmed by 4 bases and the J gene end by 0 bases; junction bases not matched to a gene: 3.

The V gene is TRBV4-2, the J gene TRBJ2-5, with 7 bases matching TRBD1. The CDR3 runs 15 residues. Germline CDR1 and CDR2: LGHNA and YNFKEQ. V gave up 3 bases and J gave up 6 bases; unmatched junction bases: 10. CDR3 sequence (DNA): TGTGCCAGCAGCCAGGACGGGACAGCCCACCAGACCCAGTACTTC. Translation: CASSQDGTAHQTQYF.

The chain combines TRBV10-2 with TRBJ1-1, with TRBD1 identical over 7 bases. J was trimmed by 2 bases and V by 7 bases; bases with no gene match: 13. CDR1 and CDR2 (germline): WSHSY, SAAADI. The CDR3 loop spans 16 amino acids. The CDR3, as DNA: TGCGCCAGCACCGAAGGGGAGACAGGGACTAACACTGAAGCTTTCTTT. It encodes CASTEGETGTNTEAFF.

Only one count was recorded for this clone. The CDR3 is CASSFLAGQGLGTEAFF. DNA for the CDR3: TGTGCCAGCAGTTTCCTGGCAGGACAGGGTCTGGGCACTGAAGCTTTCTTT. The chain links TRBV27 to TRBJ1-1; 8 nucleotides agree with TRBD1. The ends lost 3 bases at V and 4 bases at J; junction bases unmatched: 13. Germline CDR1 MNHEY, CDR2 SMNVEV (reference sequence). This CDR3 region has 17 residues.

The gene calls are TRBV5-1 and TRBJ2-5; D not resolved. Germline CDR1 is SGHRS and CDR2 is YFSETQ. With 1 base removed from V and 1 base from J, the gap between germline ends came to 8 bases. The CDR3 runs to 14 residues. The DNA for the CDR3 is TGCGCCAGCAGCTTGAAGGAAACCCAAGAGACCCAGTACTTC. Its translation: CASSLKETQETQYF.

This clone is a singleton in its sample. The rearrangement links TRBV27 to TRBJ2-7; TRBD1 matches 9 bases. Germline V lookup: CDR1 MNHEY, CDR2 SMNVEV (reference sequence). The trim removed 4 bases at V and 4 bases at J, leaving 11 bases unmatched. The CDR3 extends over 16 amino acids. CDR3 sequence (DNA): TGTGCCAGCAGTTCCCCGGGACAGGGAGGGGCTTACGAGCAGTACTTC. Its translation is CASSSPGQGGAYEQYF.

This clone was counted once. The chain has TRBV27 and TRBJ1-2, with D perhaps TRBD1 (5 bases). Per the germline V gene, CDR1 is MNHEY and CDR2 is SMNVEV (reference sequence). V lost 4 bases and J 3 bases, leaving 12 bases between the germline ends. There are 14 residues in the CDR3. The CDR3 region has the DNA TGTGCCAGCAGTTCCAGGGTCCGGGACTATGGCTACACCTTC. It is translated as CASSSRVRDYGYTF.

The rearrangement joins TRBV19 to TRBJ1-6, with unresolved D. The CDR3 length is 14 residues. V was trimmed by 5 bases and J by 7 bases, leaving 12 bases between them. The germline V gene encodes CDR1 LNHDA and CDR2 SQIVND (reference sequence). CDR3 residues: CASSEQGNNSPLHF. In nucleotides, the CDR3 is TGTGCCAGTAGTGAACAAGGGAACAATTCACCCCTCCACTTT.

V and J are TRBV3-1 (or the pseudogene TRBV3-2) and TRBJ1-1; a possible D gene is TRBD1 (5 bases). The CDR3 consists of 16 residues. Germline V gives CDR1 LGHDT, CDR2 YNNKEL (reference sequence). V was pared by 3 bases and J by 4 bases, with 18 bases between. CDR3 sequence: CASSHPGGGRSTEAFF. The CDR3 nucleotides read TGTGCCAGCAGCCACCCCGGGGGAGGAAGGAGCACTGAAGCTTTCTTT.

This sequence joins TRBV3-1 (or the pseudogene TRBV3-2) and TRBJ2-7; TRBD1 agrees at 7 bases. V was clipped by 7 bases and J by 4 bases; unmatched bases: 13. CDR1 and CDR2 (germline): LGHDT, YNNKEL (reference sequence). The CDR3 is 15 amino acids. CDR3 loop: CASTSAPGQPYEQYF. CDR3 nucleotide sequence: TGTGCCAGCACCTCCGCTCCGGGACAGCCATACGAGCAGTACTTC.

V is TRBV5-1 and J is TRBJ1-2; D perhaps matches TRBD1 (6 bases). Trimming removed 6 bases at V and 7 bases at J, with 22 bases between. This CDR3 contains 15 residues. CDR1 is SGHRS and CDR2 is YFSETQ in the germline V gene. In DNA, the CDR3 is TGCGCCAGCAAGAAAGGGGGGCTCACGAGTAGTGGCTACACCTTC. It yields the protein CASKKGGLTSSGYTF.

The chain's CDR3 is CASSFGQGGYGYTF. In nucleotides, the CDR3 is TGTGCCAGCAGCTTTGGACAGGGTGGCTATGGCTACACCTTC. The rearrangement uses TRBV7-9 and TRBJ1-2; 8 bases fit TRBD1. The germline CDR1 and CDR2 sequences are SEHNR and FQNEAQ (reference sequence). The CDR3 extends over 14 amino acids. V shed 3 bases, J shed 4 bases, and the junction held 4 bases outside the gene matches.

CDR3 protein: CASSAPTSGAYEQYF. CDR3 DNA sequence: TGTGCCAGCAGTGCTCCGACTAGTGGAGCCTACGAGCAGTACTTC. This chain joins TRBV2 and TRBJ2-7; the D gene is possibly TRBD2 (6 bases). The V end was cut by 4 bases, the J end by 2 bases, with 15 bases between. CDR3 length: 15 residues. The germline V gene encodes CDR1 SNHLY and CDR2 FYNNEI.

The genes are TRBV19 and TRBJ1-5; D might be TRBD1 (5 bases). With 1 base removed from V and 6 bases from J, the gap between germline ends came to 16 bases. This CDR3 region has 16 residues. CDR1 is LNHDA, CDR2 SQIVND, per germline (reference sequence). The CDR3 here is CASSIVPPSRGQPQHF. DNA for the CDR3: TGTGCCAGTAGTATAGTCCCACCTTCAAGGGGTCAGCCCCAGCATTTT.

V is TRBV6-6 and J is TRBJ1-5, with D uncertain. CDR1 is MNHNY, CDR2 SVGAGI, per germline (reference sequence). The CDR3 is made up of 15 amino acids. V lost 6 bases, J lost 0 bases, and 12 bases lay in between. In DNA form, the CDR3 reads TGTGCCAGCAGATATGGCGCCAATAGCAATCAGCCCCAGCATTTT. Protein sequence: CASRYGANSNQPQHF.

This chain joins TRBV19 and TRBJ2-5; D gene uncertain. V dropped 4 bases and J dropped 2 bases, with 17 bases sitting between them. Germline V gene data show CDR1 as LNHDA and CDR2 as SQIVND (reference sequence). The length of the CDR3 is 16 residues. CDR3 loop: CASSSRKRNLQETQYF. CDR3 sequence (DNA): TGTGCCAGTAGTAGTAGGAAGAGAAACTTGCAAGAGACCCAGTACTTC.

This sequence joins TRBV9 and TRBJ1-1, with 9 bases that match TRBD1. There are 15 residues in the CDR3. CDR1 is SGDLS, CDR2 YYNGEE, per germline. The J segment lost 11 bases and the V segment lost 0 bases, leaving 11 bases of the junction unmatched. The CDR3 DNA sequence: TGTGCCAGCAGCGTAGAGGGGGGACAGGGTTCATGGGCTTTCTTT. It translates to CASSVEGGQGSWAFF. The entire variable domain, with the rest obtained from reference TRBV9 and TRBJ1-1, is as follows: DSGVTQTPKHLITATGQRVTLRCSPRSGDLSVYWYQQSLDQGLQFLIQYYNGEERAKGNILERFSAQQFPDLHSELNLSSLELGDSALYFCASSVEGGQGSWAFFGQGTRLTVV.

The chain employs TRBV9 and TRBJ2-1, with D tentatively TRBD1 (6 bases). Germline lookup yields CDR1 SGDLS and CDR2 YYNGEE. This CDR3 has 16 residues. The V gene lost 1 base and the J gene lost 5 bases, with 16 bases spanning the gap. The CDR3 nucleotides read TGTGCCAGCAGCGTATCCTCAGGGGAACTTCACAATGAGCAGTTCTTC. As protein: CASSVSSGELHNEQFF.

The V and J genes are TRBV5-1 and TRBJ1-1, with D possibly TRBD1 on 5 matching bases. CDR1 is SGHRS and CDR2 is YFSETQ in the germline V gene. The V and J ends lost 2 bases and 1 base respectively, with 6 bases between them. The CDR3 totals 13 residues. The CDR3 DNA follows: TGCGCCAGCAGCTTCAGGGAGAACACTGAAGCTTTCTTT. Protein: CASSFRENTEAFF.

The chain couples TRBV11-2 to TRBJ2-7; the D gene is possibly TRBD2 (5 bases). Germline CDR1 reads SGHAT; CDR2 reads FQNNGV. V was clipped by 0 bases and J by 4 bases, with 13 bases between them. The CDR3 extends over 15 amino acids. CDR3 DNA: TGTGCCAGCAGCTTAGAGTTCGGAGGTCAATACGAGCAGTACTTC. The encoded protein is CASSLEFGGQYEQYF.